This T cell receptor (beta chain) was found in a study of blood T cells in healthy people across ages. This clonotype was seen at least ten times. The V end lost 6 bases, the J end lost 0 bases, and 15 bases lay between the germline ends. The CDR3 sequence is 15 residues long. CDR1 and CDR2 from the germline V gene are DFQATT and SNEGSKA (reference sequence). Primed by a sample-barcoded 5' primer and a J-beta primer mix, a second PCR proceeded for roughly 6 to 12 cycles. Unique molecular identifiers of 12 random nucleotides labeled each cDNA. Every sample gave at least 2.5 million paired-end reads containing CDR3. TCRdb re-analysed the 5' RACE reads in MiXCR, keeping a single row per CDR3 protein. The sample yields about 840,000 distinct CDR3 sequences, just under 30% seen once. Another study also made use of these data, one on T cells of mothers and their children. That investigation notes: In unrelated and related pairs, TCR recombination output is shaped in a similar way by thymic selection. Related mother-child pairs showed slightly, non-significantly higher overlap than unrelated pairs.

The sequence was obtained from a woman in her thirties or forties in good health. The sequenced sample was blood. The chain uses TRBV20-1 and TRBJ2-4, with TRBD1 as a possible D gene (6 bases). CDR3 in DNA: TGCAGTGCACCCGGACAGCCCATAGCCAAAAACATTCAGTACTTC. Amino acid sequence: CSAPGQPIAKNIQYF.